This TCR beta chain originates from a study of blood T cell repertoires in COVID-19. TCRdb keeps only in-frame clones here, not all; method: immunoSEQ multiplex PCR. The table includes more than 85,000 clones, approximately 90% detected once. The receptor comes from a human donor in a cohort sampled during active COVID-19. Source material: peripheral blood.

CDR3 in amino acids: CASHRGESSYEQYF. In DNA, the CDR3 is TGTGCCAGCCACCGGGGGGAGAGCTCCTACGAGCAGTACTTC. V gene TRBV7-8 combines with J gene TRBJ2-7; 7 bases align to TRBD2. V shed 8 bases, J shed 0 bases, and the junction held 7 bases outside the gene matches. Germline CDR1 is SGHVS and CDR2 is FQNEAQ. The CDR3 runs to 14 residues.